A selection of T cell receptor beta chains follows, all from one sample in a study of blood T cells in healthy people across ages. TCRdb reprocessed the 5' RACE reads with MiXCR, giving one entry per CDR3 protein. The sample holds roughly 1,100,000 distinct CDR3 sequences, less than 25% seen once. This same sample was also part of a study on T cells of mothers and their children.

Source material: blood. The receptors shown here come from a girl between 2 and 10 years old in good health. The CDR3 runs from the conserved cysteine through the conserved F or W. Fields, in order: clone size, D gene, J gene, V gene, CDR3 protein, CDR3 DNA. D genes are given only for firm matches. Size is stated for part of the rows, as once, few or many counts, or as a class when the clone is expanded.

NA TRBD1 TRBJ1-5 TRBV12-3/TRBV12-4 CASSPPQGTAYYQPQHF TGTGCCAGCAGCCCGCCCCAAGGGACAGCGTATTATCAGCCCCAGCATTTT
NA NA TRBJ2-4 TRBV5-1 CASSLEGTLAKNIQYF TGCGCCAGCAGCTTGGAGGGAACTTTAGCCAAAAACATTCAGTACTTC
few NA TRBJ1-4 TRBV28 CASSLGAGSSGGEKLFF TGTGCCAGCAGTTTAGGCGCAGGGTCGTCGGGAGGTGAAAAACTGTTTTTT
NA NA TRBJ2-5 TRBV6-2/TRBV6-3 CASSYESETQYF TGTGCCAGCAGTTACGAATCCGAGACCCAGTACTTC
NA NA TRBJ1-1 TRBV11-2 CASSPEGGHYTEAFF TGTGCCAGCAGCCCAGAGGGGGGACACTACACTGAAGCTTTCTTT
NA NA TRBJ2-2 TRBV4-2 CASSPTEAGELFF TGTGCCAGCAGCCCTACGGAGGCCGGGGAGCTGTTTTTT
NA NA TRBJ2-3 TRBV29-1 CSAGLEPRDTQYF TGCAGCGCTGGGCTAGAGCCGAGAGATACGCAGTATTTT
few NA TRBJ2-7 TRBV6-1 CASTVVSQNYEQYF TGTGCCAGCACGGTAGTATCCCAAAACTACGAGCAGTACTTC
NA TRBD2 TRBJ2-7 TRBV7-2 CASSFETSGVYEQYF TGTGCCAGCAGCTTCGAGACTAGCGGGGTCTACGAGCAGTACTTC
NA TRBD2 TRBJ2-5 TRBV25-1 CASSWGGDKETQYF TGTGCCAGCAGTTGGGGAGGGGATAAAGAGACCCAGTACTTC
NA TRBD2 TRBJ2-1 TRBV12-3/TRBV12-4 CASSLGLVYVYEQFF TGTGCCAGCAGTCTTGGACTAGTTTATGTTTATGAGCAGTTCTTC
NA NA TRBJ1-2 TRBV4-3 CASSQVAGGGYTF TGCGCCAGCAGCCAAGTGGCAGGAGGTGGCTACACCTTC
NA NA TRBJ1-2 TRBV6-5 CASRLRWDGRYGYTF TGTGCCAGCAGACTACGATGGGACGGACGCTATGGCTACACCTTC
NA NA TRBJ1-1 TRBV7-2 CASSFRVVTEAFF TGTGCCAGCAGCTTTAGGGTGGTGACTGAAGCTTTCTTT
NA NA TRBJ2-1 TRBV20-1 CSARDQGASVYNEQFF TGCAGTGCTAGAGATCAAGGGGCTAGCGTCTACAATGAGCAGTTCTTC
few TRBD2 TRBJ2-1 TRBV7-2 CASSSSGGIDNEQFF TGTGCCAGCAGCTCCAGCGGGGGGATAGACAATGAGCAGTTCTTC
NA TRBD1 TRBJ2-5 TRBV7-9 CASSFDRGRAKEETQYF TGTGCCAGCAGTTTCGACAGGGGCCGTGCTAAAGAAGAGACCCAGTACTTC
few NA TRBJ2-2 TRBV13 CASSLGPAMKGELFF TGTGCCAGCAGCTTGGGACCGGCAATGAAGGGGGAGCTGTTTTTT
NA NA TRBJ2-5 TRBV9 CASSGIVETQHF TGTGCCAGCAGCGGGATCGTAGAGACCCAGCACTTC
few NA TRBJ2-2 TRBV20-1 CSARPTGNTGELFF TGCAGTGCTAGACCCACAGGGAACACCGGGGAGCTGTTTTTT
NA NA TRBJ2-2 TRBV19 CASSSMAGGTGELFF TGTGCCAGTAGTTCAATGGCCGGGGGCACCGGGGAGCTGTTTTTT
few NA TRBJ2-3 TRBV7-9 CASSVPGDTQYF TGTGCCAGCAGCGTCCCTGGGGATACGCAGTATTTT
NA NA TRBJ2-1 TRBV29-1 CSAEGASQGNEQFF TGCAGCGCTGAAGGAGCGAGTCAGGGGAATGAGCAGTTCTTC
few NA TRBJ1-2 TRBV7-2 CASSSDEHGYGYTF TGTGCCAGCAGCTCGGACGAGCACGGTTATGGCTACACCTTC
NA NA TRBJ2-5 TRBV4-3 CASSQDSKPGGSRETQYF TGCGCCAGCAGCCAAGATTCAAAGCCTGGGGGGTCGAGGGAGACCCAGTACTTC
few NA TRBJ1-1 TRBV7-6 CASSIHQYTEAFF TGTGCCAGCAGTATTCACCAGTACACTGAAGCTTTCTTT
NA TRBD1 TRBJ2-5 TRBV28 CASNADRGETQYF TGTGCCAGCAACGCGGACAGGGGAGAGACCCAGTACTTC
many NA TRBJ1-1 TRBV4-2 CASREVKTGFTEAFF TGTGCCAGCAGGGAAGTCAAAACAGGGTTCACTGAAGCTTTCTTT